Described below is a single T cell receptor beta chain sequence and its context. Its antigen is undetermined. This sample is part of a study of a mutant IDH1 vaccine in newly diagnosed glioma. This table comes from immunoSEQ multiplex PCR, and its TCRdb copy is limited to in-frame clones, with some not included. The table shows about 64,000 clones, with roughly 74% occurring only once. The time point here: week 35, safety follow-up. Alongside topical imiquimod, each dose of vaccine comprised 300 ug of mutant IDH1 20-mer peptide. This sequence originates from a man in his forties or fifties with glioma. Source: PBMCs, taken from a glioma patient whose treatment included an IDH1 peptide vaccine.

The CDR3 protein is CASGLWTGGAGTEAFF. As DNA, the CDR3 is TGTGCTAGTGGTTTGTGGACAGGGGGCGCGGGGACTGAAGCTTTCTTT. The chain uses TRBV12-5 and TRBJ1-1; TRBD1 agrees at 11 bases. The CDR3 length is 16 residues. Germline V gives CDR1 LGHNT, CDR2 FRNRAP. With V trimmed by 2 bases and J by 5 bases, 7 bases remained unmatched. The full variable domain, its missing parts supplied by reference TRBV12-5 and TRBJ1-1, is DARVTQTPRHKVTEMGQEVTMRCQPILGHNTVFWYRQTMMQGLELLAYFRNRAPLDDSGMPKDRFSAEMPDATLATLKIQPSEPRDSAVYFCASGLWTGGAGTEAFFGQGTRLTVV.